This is a list of T cell receptor beta chains from one sample in a study of shared clonotypes between healthy human individuals. Here immunoSEQ multiplex PCR was the method, and the copy in TCRdb shows in-frame clones only, minus some. This table holds roughly 2 million clones, 85% to 95% found once. The specimen was naive CD4+ T cells sorted from blood. The receptors stem from a young man in good health. Both conserved end residues are part of each CDR3. The D gene is left open where the match is weak. Clone sizes are given selectively: once, few, many, or a class where the clone is expanded.

j_call: TRBJ2-4
d_call: -
v_call: TRBV30
clone_size: -
cdr3_nt: TGTGCCTGGAGTGGCCCCTCAGCCAAAAACATTCAGTACTTC
cdr3_aa: CAWSGPSAKNIQYF

j_call: TRBJ1-6
d_call: -
v_call: TRBV7-2
clone_size: -
cdr3_nt: TGTGCCAGCAGCTTACAATGGTATAATTCACCCCTCCACTTT
cdr3_aa: CASSLQWYNSPLHF

j_call: TRBJ2-7
d_call: -
v_call: TRBV11-2
clone_size: -
cdr3_nt: TGTGCCAGCAGCTTAGATTTAGGCAACTCCTACGAGCAGTACTTC
cdr3_aa: CASSLDLGNSYEQYF

j_call: TRBJ2-3
d_call: -
v_call: TRBV5-1
clone_size: -
cdr3_nt: TGCGCCAGCAGCGCGGGACCGCGGGGTCGCACAGATACGCAGTATTTT
cdr3_aa: CASSAGPRGRTDTQYF

j_call: TRBJ2-1
d_call: TRBD2
v_call: TRBV10-3
clone_size: -
cdr3_nt: TGTGCCATCAGCGCGGGGACTAGCGGGGGACCTCGGCAGTTCTTC
cdr3_aa: CAISAGTSGGPRQFF

j_call: TRBJ2-7
d_call: TRBD1
v_call: TRBV18
clone_size: -
cdr3_nt: TGTGCCAGCTCACCCCAGGGACAGTCCTACGAGCAGTACTTC
cdr3_aa: CASSPQGQSYEQYF

j_call: TRBJ2-7
d_call: TRBD1
v_call: TRBV6-5
clone_size: -
cdr3_nt: TGTGCCAGCAGTTACGACCCGGGACAGGGGGACGGGGAGCAGTACTTC
cdr3_aa: CASSYDPGQGDGEQYF

j_call: TRBJ2-7
d_call: TRBD1
v_call: TRBV5-5
clone_size: -
cdr3_nt: TGTGCCAGCAGCCTACAGGGGGCGATCGAGCAGTACTTC
cdr3_aa: CASSLQGAIEQYF

j_call: TRBJ2-1
d_call: TRBD2
v_call: TRBV7-2
clone_size: -
cdr3_nt: TGTGCCAGCAGCAGAAGGACTAGCGGAGCCTACAATGAGCAGTTCTTC
cdr3_aa: CASSRRTSGAYNEQFF

j_call: TRBJ2-7
d_call: TRBD1
v_call: TRBV6-1
clone_size: -
cdr3_nt: TGTGCCAGCAGTGGGCGGACAGGGTTTTCCTACGAGCAGTACTTC
cdr3_aa: CASSGRTGFSYEQYF

j_call: TRBJ2-7
d_call: TRBD2
v_call: TRBV19
clone_size: -
cdr3_nt: TGTGCCAGTAGTAGTGGGACTAGCGGGACCTACGAGCAGTACTTC
cdr3_aa: CASSSGTSGTYEQYF

j_call: TRBJ2-3
d_call: -
v_call: TRBV11-1
clone_size: -
cdr3_nt: TGTGCCAGCAGCTTAGATGGGCCAGATACGCAGTATTTT
cdr3_aa: CASSLDGPDTQYF

j_call: TRBJ2-6
d_call: -
v_call: TRBV4-1
clone_size: -
cdr3_nt: TGCGCCAGCAGCCAAGATTTCACGTTCAAAAGGCAGGGGGCCAACGTCCTGACTTTC
cdr3_aa: CASSQDFTFKRQGANVLTF

j_call: TRBJ1-2
d_call: TRBD1
v_call: TRBV30
clone_size: once
cdr3_nt: TGTGCCTGGAGTGTACTCTTTGGGACAGGGTATGGCTACACCTTC
cdr3_aa: CAWSVLFGTGYGYTF

j_call: TRBJ1-1
d_call: -
v_call: TRBV11-2
clone_size: -
cdr3_nt: TGTGCCAGCAGCAGTACAATCGCTGAAGCTTTCTTT
cdr3_aa: CASSSTIAEAFF

j_call: TRBJ2-2
d_call: -
v_call: TRBV4-1
clone_size: once
cdr3_nt: TGCGCCAGCAGCCAAGAGGTTGGAGCGAACACCGGGGAGCTGTTTTTT
cdr3_aa: CASSQEVGANTGELFF

j_call: TRBJ1-1
d_call: -
v_call: TRBV6-5
clone_size: -
cdr3_nt: TGTGCCAGCAGTTACAACCCGGGGGCGCGCACTGAAGCTTTCTTT
cdr3_aa: CASSYNPGARTEAFF

j_call: TRBJ1-6
d_call: -
v_call: TRBV27
clone_size: -
cdr3_nt: TGTGCCAGCACAGAGGGTTTCTATAATTCACCCCTCCACTTT
cdr3_aa: CASTEGFYNSPLHF

j_call: TRBJ2-3
d_call: TRBD2
v_call: TRBV27
clone_size: -
cdr3_nt: TGTGCCAGCAGTTCCCCCCCGACTAGCGGGGGGATACCTAGCACAGATACGCAGTATTTT
cdr3_aa: CASSSPPTSGGIPSTDTQYF

j_call: TRBJ2-7
d_call: -
v_call: TRBV7-8
clone_size: -
cdr3_nt: TGTGCCAGCAGCTCCCCCCCGCCCGGCGGAGTAAGGGGGTCCTACGAGCAGTACTTC
cdr3_aa: CASSSPPPGGVRGSYEQYF

j_call: TRBJ1-2
d_call: -
v_call: TRBV29-1
clone_size: -
cdr3_nt: TGCAGCGTTCTCCAGGACCGTTGCACCTTC
cdr3_aa: CSVLQDRCTF

j_call: TRBJ2-4
d_call: -
v_call: TRBV4-1
clone_size: -
cdr3_nt: TGCGCCAGCAGCCAATCGAGGGGGGGAAACATTCAGTACTTC
cdr3_aa: CASSQSRGGNIQYF

j_call: TRBJ2-7
d_call: -
v_call: TRBV28
clone_size: -
cdr3_nt: TGTGCCAGCAGTCTCCCCGACAGGGAGCAGTACTTC
cdr3_aa: CASSLPDREQYF

j_call: TRBJ1-2
d_call: -
v_call: TRBV30
clone_size: -
cdr3_nt: TGTGCCTGGAGTCGAGCAGGCCGAACCTATGGCTACACCTTC
cdr3_aa: CAWSRAGRTYGYTF

j_call: TRBJ2-7
d_call: -
v_call: TRBV11-2
clone_size: -
cdr3_nt: TGTGCCAGCAGCAGGACTACATGGGGCTCCTACGAGCAGTACTTC
cdr3_aa: CASSRTTWGSYEQYF

j_call: TRBJ1-1
d_call: -
v_call: TRBV6-5
clone_size: -
cdr3_nt: TGTGCCAGCAGTTACCACTCAGACACTGAAGCTTTCTTT
cdr3_aa: CASSYHSDTEAFF

j_call: TRBJ2-1
d_call: TRBD2
v_call: TRBV11-2
clone_size: -
cdr3_nt: TGTGCCAGCAGCATCCGACTAGCGGGGGACCAGCATGAGCAGTTCTTC
cdr3_aa: CASSIRLAGDQHEQFF

j_call: TRBJ2-7
d_call: TRBD1
v_call: TRBV4-1
clone_size: -
cdr3_nt: TGCGCCAGCAGCCAGGGGACAGCCGGCTCCTACGAGCAGTACTTC
cdr3_aa: CASSQGTAGSYEQYF

j_call: TRBJ2-1
d_call: -
v_call: TRBV28
clone_size: -
cdr3_nt: TGTGCCAGCAGTCCTCAATGGGGAGTGACCCGTTCGGGTGAGCAGTTCTTC
cdr3_aa: CASSPQWGVTRSGEQFF

j_call: TRBJ1-3
d_call: -
v_call: TRBV6-6
clone_size: -
cdr3_nt: TGTGCCAGCGGCCTCAGGAGCTCTGGAAACACCATATATTTT
cdr3_aa: CASGLRSSGNTIYF

j_call: TRBJ1-4
d_call: -
v_call: TRBV28
clone_size: -
cdr3_nt: TGTGCCAGCAGTTTAAGGCAAGCAACTAATGAAAAACTGTTTTTT
cdr3_aa: CASSLRQATNEKLFF

j_call: TRBJ1-5
d_call: -
v_call: TRBV30
clone_size: -
cdr3_nt: TGTGCCTGGAGTGCCTCATGGGGCGAGAATCAGCCCCAGCATTTT
cdr3_aa: CAWSASWGENQPQHF